This TCR beta chain was recorded in a study of blood T cells in healthy people across ages. General study points: Researchers said unsorted PBMCs prevented a conclusive naive versus antigen-experienced comparison. It was held that diversity estimates obtained from one million T cells represented underestimates.

The authors ran a second PCR of roughly 6 to 12 cycles using a sample-barcoded 5' primer and a J-beta primer mix. TCRdb reprocessed the 5' RACE reads via MiXCR and lists one record per CDR3 protein. The sample includes around 620,000 distinct CDR3 sequences, 25% to 30% of them seen just once. This clonotype was seen a handful of times. What it binds is unknown. The CDR3 contains 14 residues. Germline CDR1 and CDR2: SEHNR and FQNEAQ (reference sequence). Sequencing input: blood. This sequence joins TRBV7-9 and TRBJ2-5; no firm D call. The better agreement between TRBJ2-7 and the DNA end casts doubt on the J call. This TCR was sampled from a woman aged 70-85 years in good health. The CDR3 loop reads CASEVRPRNCEQYF. Written as DNA, the CDR3 is TGTGCCAGCGAGGTCAGGCCCAGGAATTGCGAGCAGTACTTC.